Given below is one T cell receptor (beta chain) in context. What it binds is unknown. PCR involved 60 Vbeta and 13 Jbeta primers. TCRdb's table, derived via immunoSEQ multiplex PCR, lists solely in-frame clones and lacks some. Of 100,000 to 150,000 clones in the sample, over 60% were seen once. The data are from a study of cytomegalovirus exposure and HLA in healthy donors. Study overall: Roughly 80 million unique TCRs from HLA-typed donors were held in an early data release. Study-level results: Presence/absence analyses assumed roughly uniform sequencing depth across donors.

Per the germline V gene, CDR1 is SGHTA and CDR2 is FQGNSA. The junction had 12 bases not matched to a gene; V was cut back by 5 bases and J by 2 bases. There are 17 residues in the CDR3. When sampled, the donors appeared nominally healthy, though they likely had unrecorded immune exposures. Sequenced material: PBMCs. This rearrangement joins TRBV7-2 to TRBJ2-7; 10 bases map to TRBD1. This TCR came from a human donor in good health. CDR3 loop: CASSHRDRGLLPYEQYF. In nucleotides, the CDR3 is TGTGCCAGCAGCCACCGGGACAGGGGATTATTGCCCTACGAGCAGTACTTC. The full variable domain, completed using reference TRBV7-2 and TRBJ2-7, is GAGVSQSPSNKVTEKGKDVELRCDPISGHTALYWYRQSLGQGLEFLIYFQGNSAPDKSGLPSDRFSAERTGGSVSTLTIQRTQQEDSAVYLCASSHRDRGLLPYEQYFGPGTRLTVT.